This T cell receptor (beta chain) was obtained from a study of T-cell reconstitution after alpha-beta-depleted transplantation in children. Overall study findings and caveats: Certain patients had high TCRbeta diversity at day 60, and it came from recipient T cells and thymic progenitors that survived. Expanded graft clones numbering several hundred reportedly gave rise to alpha-beta T cells about two months after transplant. Counts and diversity of T cells one year after transplant came mostly from newly produced T cells.

This clonotype was counted only a few times. Its antigen is currently unknown. The V gene's germline CDR1 is KGHSH and CDR2 LQKENI. V lost 3 bases and J lost 3, with 9 bases in between. The CDR3 contains 13 residues. Construction of the TCRbeta library involved unique molecular identifiers. TCRdb ran MiXCR on the PCR reads and lists one entry per CDR3 protein. The table records about 70,000 distinct CDR3 sequences, approximately 10% of them present only once. This receptor was obtained from a boy aged 5-17 years with acute myeloid leukemia, due to receive a stem cell transplant. Material: PBMCs, obtained before TCRalphabeta/CD19-depleted stem cell transplant. The genes are TRBV18 and TRBJ2-7; tentatively, D is TRBD2 (6 bases). CDR3 region: CASSPRRGYEQYF. CDR3 DNA sequence: TGTGCCAGCTCACCCCGGCGGGGCTACGAGCAGTACTTC.